This T cell receptor (beta chain) was sequenced during a study of T cell repertoires in cytomegalovirus infection. Study summary: Newly reported HLA-C-restricted and thoroughly characterized HLA-B-restricted CMV epitopes were employed. Public signatures in TCR beta pointed to CMV infection and matching HLA type.

This clonotype appeared a few times. The antigen is unknown. TCRdb processed the reads anew with MiXCR; each CDR3 protein has one entry. The table has roughly 990,000 distinct CDR3 sequences, less than 40% seen once. Study-level findings and limits: Identification of carriers of CMV plus the relevant HLA was performed using cumulative public TCR beta family frequency. The ex vivo response was dominated by HLA-C-restricted CMV-specific TCR beta clonotypes.

Sequencing was performed on cultured CD8+ T cells from PBMCs, taken from culture after CMV antigen stimulation. This sequence originates from a human donor in good health (CMV status not recorded). Some clones in this sample may be carry-over from other donors' samples.

The CDR3 DNA is TGTGCCAGCAGTTACCTAGGCGGACAGGGATTGGAAGAGACCCAGTACTTC. Translated, it gives CASSYLGGQGLEETQYF. The J gene is TRBJ2-5, the V gene TRBV6-2 or TRBV6-3; 8 bases match TRBD1. CDR3 length: 17 amino acids. Germline assignment: CDR1 MNHEY and CDR2 SVGEGT. Trimming cost V 2 bases and J 3 bases; bases outside gene matches: 11.